This is a list of T cell receptor beta chains from one sample in a study of blood T cell repertoires in COVID-19. The repertoire was sequenced with immunoSEQ multiplex PCR; TCRdb's copy has only in-frame clones and lacks some. The sample yields under 200,000 clones, approximately 79% seen once. What was sequenced was peripheral blood. These receptors all come from a woman aged 60-75 years with COVID-19, enrolled during active disease. Both conserved end residues are trimmed from each CDR3. The order of the fields is J gene, V gene, CDR3 protein.

>TRBJ2-5|TRBV6-5
ASSYSGRGLQETQY
>TRBJ1-5|TRBV9
ASSKSGQGHQPQH
>TRBJ1-6|TRBV2
ASSAVTGRYNSPLH
>TRBJ1-5|TRBV27
ASSFSKTAGERQPQH
>TRBJ2-1|TRBV7-3
ASSSSLGRVRDEQF
>TRBJ1-4|TRBV7-9
ASSLGLSTGELF
>TRBJ1-1|TRBV18
ASSAFGTENTEAF
>TRBJ1-1|TRBV7-9
ASRVGSIGDRGTEAF
>TRBJ1-1|TRBV5-6
ASSRPGRLNTEAF
>TRBJ2-7|TRBV11-2
ASSLRASVSYEQY
>TRBJ2-2|TRBV7-3
ASSLMGQYTGELF
>TRBJ2-3|TRBV5-5
ASSLGAGTDTQY
>TRBJ1-1|TRBV19
ASRGAAQAF
>TRBJ2-6|TRBV6-5
ASSYSRSSGANVLT
>TRBJ1-2|TRBV29-1
SVAGGDYGYT
>TRBJ2-7|TRBV3-1/TRBV3-2
ASSQPGGAYEQY
>TRBJ1-6|TRBV11-3
ASSTDRDSPLH
>TRBJ1-1|TRBV4-1
ASSQDRSGSLPEAF
>TRBJ1-1|TRBV4-1
ASSQLYRLNTEAF
>TRBJ2-1|TRBV20-1
SAENNEQF
>TRBJ2-1|TRBV10-1
AIPHPRFRGSYNEQF
>TRBJ2-7|TRBV12-3/TRBV12-4
ASSRRVGEQY
>TRBJ2-7|TRBV6-5
ASSYSRGLSSYEQY
>TRBJ2-1|TRBV19
ASSIRDRGYNEQF
>TRBJ2-6|TRBV6-5
ASSRPAGANVLT
>TRBJ2-7|TRBV6-6
ASGGNSYEQY
>TRBJ1-5|TRBV28
ASTPRPRGEQPQH
>TRBJ2-3|TRBV5-4
ASGAGLAGDTQY
>TRBJ2-3|TRBV12-3/TRBV12-4
ASSQTDTQY
>TRBJ1-1|TRBV12-2
ASRLAVGHLNTEAF
>TRBJ2-4|TRBV10-1
ASSERQGLAKNIQY
>TRBJ2-1|TRBV11-3
ASSPNSGGVSYNEQF
>TRBJ1-2|TRBV9
ASSATGSYGYT
>TRBJ1-1|TRBV5-6
ASGFSGIGTEAF
>TRBJ2-1|TRBV18
ASSHDIQGNEQF
>TRBJ1-1|TRBV27
ASSLREGSTEAF
>TRBJ2-7|TRBV28
ASSLRTSGTYEQY
>TRBJ2-2|TRBV5-4
ASSLEPNTGELF
>TRBJ1-6|TRBV7-2
ASSLGTGNVSPLH
>TRBJ2-7|TRBV29-1
SVEQGAYEQY
>TRBJ2-2|TRBV10-3
AISETGRGRPGELF
>TRBJ2-1|TRBV11-2
ASSLAPGGGRQF
>TRBJ2-1|TRBV27
ASSQLGNPGDEQF
>TRBJ1-2|TRBV4-1
ASSQDRGKVRGYT
>TRBJ2-3|TRBV5-1
ASSFDRPTDTQY
>TRBJ1-1|TRBV29-1
SGRGGGDTEAF
>TRBJ1-2|TRBV5-4
ASSLGRADNYGYT
>TRBJ1-2|TRBV28
ASSFVGTGDGYT
>TRBJ2-4|TRBV11-3
ASSPGGAKNIQY
>TRBJ2-2|TRBV28
ASRSSRFSGELF
>TRBJ1-3|TRBV5-5
ASSLLSSGNTIY
>TRBJ1-2|TRBV18
ASSPASGFSNYGYT